What follows are 30 T cell receptor beta chains derived from one specimen sequenced in a study of T cell responses to AZD1222 COVID-19 vaccine. Assay: immunoSEQ multiplex PCR; the TCRdb copy retains only in-frame clones and omits some. The sample has approximately 150,000 clones, 94% seen once. The sample here was peripheral blood, taken on day 0 of AZD1222 vaccination. These receptors all stem from an adult in good health.

The V call is TRBV6-5, the J call TRBJ2-5; D uncertain. The CDR3 is made up of 12 amino acids. CDR1 and CDR2 (germline): MNHEY, SVGAGI. V was shortened by 8 bases and J by 5 bases, with 12 bases between the two germline ends. The CDR3 protein is CASGRPSETQYF. The CDR3, as DNA: TGTGCCAGCGGTCGCCCAAGCGAGACCCAGTACTTC.

The V and J genes are TRBV5-1 and TRBJ2-6; no clear D. V was clipped by 4 bases and J by 4 bases, with 12 bases between them. The CDR3 covers 15 residues. Germline-derived CDR1 and CDR2 are SGHRS and YFSETQ. This CDR3 reads CASSIQLTGANVLTF. CDR3 coding DNA: TGCGCCAGCAGCATCCAACTGACCGGGGCCAACGTCCTGACTTTC. Complete variable domain (other parts from reference TRBV5-1 and TRBJ2-6): KAGVTQTPRYLIKTRGQQVTLSCSPISGHRSVSWYQQTPGQGLQFLFEYFSETQRNKGNFPGRFSGRQFSNSRSEMNVSTLELGDSALYLCASSIQLTGANVLTFGAGSRLTVL.

The rearrangement links TRBV6-5 to TRBJ1-4; D possibly corresponds to TRBD1 (6 bases). Per germline, CDR1 MNHEY and CDR2 SVGAGI. Trimming took off 6 bases at V and 5 bases at J, with 13 bases between the two ends. CDR3 length: 14 amino acids. The CDR3 region has the DNA TGTGCCAGCAGATCGACAGGCATGAATGAAAAACTGTTTTTT. Amino acid sequence: CASRSTGMNEKLFF.

The rearrangement uses TRBV2 and TRBJ2-3, with 14 bases identical to TRBD2. The length of the CDR3 is 16 residues. Germline V gives CDR1 SNHLY, CDR2 FYNNEI. V shed 4 bases, J shed 3 bases, and the junction held 3 bases outside the gene matches. DNA for the CDR3: TGTGCCAGCAGTGTGGGACTAGCGGGAGTTACAGATACGCAGTATTTT. Its protein product is CASSVGLAGVTDTQYF.

The V and J genes are TRBV10-3 and TRBJ2-1, with D possibly being TRBD1 or TRBD2 (5 bases each). The CDR3 covers 14 residues. Germline CDR1 is ENHRY and CDR2 is SYGVKD. Trimming stripped 6 bases from V and 8 bases from J, with 17 bases between. The CDR3 reads CAIRRRGEGDEQFF. CDR3 sequence (DNA): TGTGCCATCAGACGACGAGGGGAAGGCGATGAGCAGTTCTTC.

The chain couples TRBV5-1 to TRBJ1-4; the D gene is possibly TRBD1 (6 bases). The V gene lost 4 bases and the J gene lost 8 bases, with 15 bases spanning the gap. The germline CDR1 and CDR2 sequences are SGHRS and YFSETQ. CDR3 length: 14 amino acids. The CDR3 spells CASSSGQYGEKLFF. CDR3 sequence (DNA): TGCGCCAGCAGCAGCGGACAGTACGGGGAAAAACTGTTTTTT.

This sequence joins TRBV12-3 or TRBV12-4 and TRBJ1-2; 10 bases agree with TRBD1. The V and J ends lost 5 bases and 6 bases, in that order; junction bases with no gene match: 3. The CDR3 loop spans 13 amino acids. CDR3 DNA sequence: TGTGCCAGCAGTATTGGACAGGGGGATGGCTACACCTTC. This sequence encodes CASSIGQGDGYTF.

This chain links TRBV7-2 with TRBJ1-5; D is ambiguous. The V gene lost 4 bases and the J gene lost 4 bases, with 11 bases spanning the gap. This CDR3 has 14 residues. CDR1 and CDR2 from the germline V gene are SGHTA and FQGNSA. CDR3 DNA: TGTGCCAGCAGCTGGAGGGAAGTAAATCAGCCCCAGCATTTT. Encoded protein: CASSWREVNQPQHF.

The V gene is TRBV7-2, the J gene TRBJ2-5; D gene unclear. V was trimmed by 0 bases and J by 3 bases, leaving 2 bases between them. Germline V CDR1 and CDR2: SGHTA, FQGNSA. The CDR3 length is 12 residues. The CDR3 region is CASSLAKETQYF. The DNA of the CDR3 is TGTGCCAGCAGCTTAGCAAAAGAGACCCAGTACTTC.

The chain recombines TRBV7-7 with TRBJ1-1; no clear D gene. The germline V gene has CDR1 SSHAT and CDR2 FNYEAQ (reference sequence). The CDR3 spans 13 residues. The germline V and J ends were trimmed by 1 base and 3 bases, with 6 bases remaining between them. The CDR3 region is CASSLGGDTEAFF. DNA of the CDR3: TGTGCCAGCAGCTTAGGAGGCGACACTGAAGCTTTCTTT. The full variable domain, its missing parts supplied by reference TRBV7-7 and TRBJ1-1, is GAGVSQSPRYKVTKRGQDVTLRCDPISSHATLYWYQQALGQGPEFLTYFNYEAQPDKSGLPSDRFSAERPEGSISTLTIQRTEQRDSAMYRCASSLGGDTEAFFGQGTRLTVV.

The gene calls are TRBV7-6 and TRBJ1-2; no clear D gene. Trimming removed 1 base at V and 1 base at J, with 10 bases between. Germline CDR1 and CDR2: SGHVS and FNYEAQ. This CDR3 has 15 amino acids. CDR3: CASSLGAGLNYGYTF. For the CDR3, the DNA is TGTGCCAGCAGCTTAGGAGCGGGTCTTAACTATGGCTACACCTTC.

The chain recombines TRBV30 with TRBJ2-7, with unresolved D. The germline V gene has CDR1 GTSNPN and CDR2 SVGIG (reference sequence). With 0 bases removed from V and 9 bases from J, the gap between germline ends came to 21 bases. CDR3 length: 15 residues. For the CDR3, the DNA is TGTGCCTGGAGTGTACCGTTTGCGACCGACCAAAGGCAGTACGTC. This codes for CAWSVPFATDQRQYV.

This chain joins TRBV27 and TRBJ1-1; perhaps TRBD1 as D (5 bases). V was trimmed by 0 bases and J by 4 bases, leaving 18 bases between them. In germline, CDR1 is MNHEY, CDR2 SMNVEV (reference sequence). This CDR3 is built from 17 residues. The CDR3 DNA reads as TGTGCCAGCAGTTTATCGATCCCCGGAAGTAGGGGCACTGAAGCTTTCTTT. Protein sequence: CASSLSIPGSRGTEAFF.

This chain joins TRBV6-5 and TRBJ1-1; D not resolved. Looked up from germline, CDR1 is MNHEY and CDR2 is SVGAGI. The CDR3 is made up of 14 amino acids. The V end lost 1 base, the J end lost 1 base, and 7 bases lay between the germline ends. CDR3 DNA sequence: TGTGCCAGCAGTTACTACGGAGCGAACACTGAAGCTTTCTTT. It encodes CASSYYGANTEAFF.

A few counts support this clone. The chain links TRBV6-2 or TRBV6-3 to TRBJ2-2; D not certain. Germline CDR1 is MNHEY and CDR2 is SVGEGT. V lost 2 bases and J lost 5, with 6 bases in between. The CDR3 sequence is 13 residues long. The CDR3, as DNA: TGTGCCAGCAGTTACGCGGATACCGGGGAGCTGTTTTTT. This gives the protein CASSYADTGELFF.

The rearrangement uses TRBV28 and TRBJ2-4; 10 nucleotides agree with TRBD2. CDR3 length: 14 residues. V was clipped by 10 bases and J by 0 bases; unmatched bases: 3. In germline, CDR1 is MDHEN, CDR2 SYDVKM. The CDR3 nucleotides are TGTGCCATCACTAGCGGGGCAGCCAAAAACATTCAGTACTTC. Its translation: CAITSGAAKNIQYF.

The J gene is TRBJ1-1, the V gene TRBV9, with D uncertain. The germline V and J ends were trimmed by 3 bases and 3 bases, with 12 bases remaining between them. Germline CDR1 reads SGDLS; CDR2 reads YYNGEE. CDR3 length equals 14 residues. The CDR3 DNA is TGTGCCAGCAGCGCCTCCCCCGGGTACACTGAAGCTTTCTTT. Translating it yields CASSASPGYTEAFF.

The gene calls are TRBV19 and TRBJ1-1; 8 positions match TRBD1. Germline CDR1 LNHDA, CDR2 SQIVND (reference sequence). V lost 6 bases and J lost 1; bases outside the gene matches: 4. The CDR3 extends over 14 amino acids. CDR3 in amino acids: CASSRQGRNTEAFF. In DNA form, the CDR3 reads TGTGCCAGTAGCCGACAGGGGCGGAACACTGAAGCTTTCTTT.

The V call is TRBV12-5, the J call TRBJ2-3, with D possibly being TRBD1 (5 bases). CDR3 length equals 16 residues. V gave up 0 bases and J gave up 5 bases, with 15 bases separating them. The germline V gene has CDR1 LGHNT and CDR2 FRNRAP. The CDR3 region is CASGLVRAGLEDTQYF. As DNA, the CDR3 is TGTGCTAGTGGTTTGGTAAGGGCAGGGTTGGAAGATACGCAGTATTTT.

The chain combines TRBV6-5 with TRBJ1-2; D is ambiguous. V lost 7 bases and J 4 bases, leaving 16 bases between the germline ends. CDR1 MNHEY and CDR2 SVGAGI come from the germline V gene. The CDR3 covers 14 residues. In nucleotides, the CDR3 is TGTGCCAGCACTCAACTAGGCCCTCTCTATGGCTACACCTTC. It yields the protein CASTQLGPLYGYTF.

The chain has TRBV5-1 and TRBJ2-4; D ambiguous. This CDR3 is 16 amino acids long. CDR1 is SGHRS, CDR2 YFSETQ, per germline. Deletions cut 0 bases from V and 3 bases from J, with 13 bases between. The CDR3 DNA follows: TGCGCCAGCAGCTTGGTCCCACCCGATGGCAAAAACATTCAGTACTTC. As protein: CASSLVPPDGKNIQYF.

A single count supports this clone. The V and J genes are TRBV3-1 (or the pseudogene TRBV3-2) and TRBJ2-1; 10 positions match TRBD2. CDR1 is LGHDT and CDR2 is YNNKEL in the germline V gene (reference sequence). V shed 0 bases and J 8 bases; nucleotides not matched to a gene: 1. This CDR3 comprises 14 residues. CDR3 in amino acids: CASSQEGLAYEQFF. For the CDR3, the DNA is TGTGCCAGCAGCCAAGAGGGACTAGCGTATGAGCAGTTCTTC.

The genes are TRBV27 and TRBJ1-1; weak D call: TRBD1 (5 bases). Germline-derived CDR1 and CDR2 are MNHEY and SMNVEV (reference sequence). The CDR3 spans 14 residues. The V and J ends lost 5 bases and 4 bases respectively, with 14 bases between them. CDR3 protein: CASSPGTWGTEAFF. The CDR3 nucleotides are TGTGCCAGCAGTCCCGGGACCTGGGGCACTGAAGCTTTCTTT.

The rearrangement uses TRBV5-6 and TRBJ2-5; D is possibly TRBD2 (5 bases). This CDR3 has 13 amino acids. Trimming removed 2 bases from V and 5 bases from J, with 10 bases in between. Per the germline V gene, CDR1 is SGHDT and CDR2 is YYEEEE. CDR3: CASSFDYVETQYF. In nucleotides, the CDR3 is TGTGCCAGCAGCTTTGACTACGTGGAGACCCAGTACTTC.

The chain is built from TRBV3-1 (or the pseudogene TRBV3-2) and TRBJ1-3, with D tentatively TRBD1 (6 bases). The CDR3 length is 14 residues. Germline V gene sequence: CDR1 LGHDT, CDR2 YNNKEL (reference sequence). V was shortened by 3 bases and J by 8 bases, with 14 bases between the two germline ends. CDR3 in amino acids: CASSQRDIEYTIYF. DNA for the CDR3: TGTGCCAGCAGCCAGCGGGACATCGAATACACCATATATTTT.

This chain uses TRBV10-1 with TRBJ1-1; 9 bases align to TRBD1. This CDR3 has 14 amino acids. CDR1 is WNHNN and CDR2 is SYGVQD in the germline V gene (reference sequence). V was pared by 8 bases and J by 5 bases, with 9 bases of the junction left unmatched. The CDR3 sequence is CASAEQGAWTEAFF. The DNA of the CDR3 is TGCGCCAGCGCCGAACAGGGGGCTTGGACTGAAGCTTTCTTT.

This chain uses TRBV6-5 with TRBJ1-1, with TRBD1 as a possible D gene (5 bases). V shed 8 bases and J shed 5 bases, with 9 bases lying between them. The CDR3 totals 11 residues. Per the germline V gene, CDR1 is MNHEY and CDR2 is SVGAGI. CDR3 bases: TGTGCCAGCCGTCAGGGAACTGAAGCTTTCTTT. Translating it yields CASRQGTEAFF.

The J gene is TRBJ2-5, the V gene TRBV5-1, with 15 bases aligning to TRBD2. The V and J ends lost 4 bases and 0 bases, in that order; junction bases with no gene match: 7. CDR1 is SGHRS, CDR2 YFSETQ, per germline. The CDR3 is 18 residues long. The CDR3 reads CASSQGLAGGLYQETQYF. CDR3 coding DNA: TGCGCCAGCAGCCAAGGACTAGCGGGGGGGCTGTACCAAGAGACCCAGTACTTC.

The chain couples TRBV19 to TRBJ1-6; D is ambiguous. Trimming removed 7 bases at V and 0 bases at J, with 10 bases between. Germline V gene data show CDR1 as LNHDA and CDR2 as SQIVND (reference sequence). CDR3 length: 15 amino acids. CDR3 amino acids: CASTIRSSYNSPLHF. The CDR3 DNA follows: TGTGCCAGTACCATTCGGAGCTCCTATAATTCACCCCTCCACTTT.

The J gene is TRBJ1-6, the V gene TRBV4-1; 9 bases are a match to TRBD1. Germline CDR1 is MGHRA and CDR2 is YSYEKL. Trimming took 4 bases from V and 6 from J; bases not matched to a gene: 7. CDR3 size: 16 residues. The CDR3 nucleotides read TGCGCCAGCAGCCCACTCCCGGGACAGGGTAATTCACCCCTCCACTTT. Encoded protein: CASSPLPGQGNSPLHF.